The next 9 T cell receptor beta chains were all read from a single sample in a study of cytomegalovirus exposure and HLA in healthy donors. The PCR was carried out with 60 Vbeta primers and 13 Jbeta primers. Profiling relied on immunoSEQ multiplex PCR, and the TCRdb table lists in-frame clones only, not all of them. The sample yields about 140,000 clones, roughly 74% seen once. Sequencing used PBMCs. The receptor source for this set is a woman between 18 and 30 years old in good health and CMV-seropositive.

This clone was seen only once. V is TRBV18 and J is TRBJ1-1; no firm D call. The CDR3 extends over 14 amino acids. CDR1 is KGHSH, CDR2 LQKENI, per germline. The V end lost 1 base, the J end lost 6 bases, and 12 bases lay between the germline ends. CDR3 DNA: TGTGCCAGCTCACCACTTCGGGGTCCCGCTGAAGCTTTCTTT. Its translation: CASSPLRGPAEAFF.

J is TRBJ1-6 and V is TRBV11-2; possibly TRBD1 for D (5 bases). Trimming stripped 4 bases from V and 17 bases from J, with 27 bases between. Germline V gene data show CDR1 as SGHAT and CDR2 as FQNNGV. The CDR3 spans 16 residues. CDR3: CASSWDSRGPSSKVHF. DNA of the CDR3: TGTGCCAGCAGCTGGGATAGTAGGGGCCCTTCATCCAAAGTCCACTTT. Full variable domain (rest looked up from reference TRBV11-2 and TRBJ1-6): EAGVAQSPRYKIIEKRQSVAFWCNPISGHATLYWYQQILGQGPKLLIQFQNNGVVDDSQLPKDRFSAERLKGVDSTLKIQPAKLEDSAVYLCASSWDSRGPSSKVHFGNGTRLTVT.

This clone has only a few counts. The chain carries TRBV5-1 and TRBJ2-6; no clear D. CDR1 is SGHRS and CDR2 is YFSETQ in the germline V gene. Trimming pared 4 bases from V and 0 bases from J, leaving 14 bases between. The CDR3 length is 17 residues. The CDR3 is CASSRNKDISGANVLTF. CDR3 DNA: TGCGCCAGCAGCCGAAACAAAGATATCTCTGGGGCCAACGTCCTGACTTTC.

DNA for the CDR3: TGTGCCAGCAGCTCCGGTCACGCGGGGGGTCCCCTGAGGGATACGCAGTATTTT. Protein: CASSSGHAGGPLRDTQYF. This chain joins TRBV7-2 and TRBJ2-3, with 8 bases identical to TRBD2. The CDR3 covers 18 residues. The germline V gene has CDR1 SGHTA and CDR2 FQGNSA. The V and J ends lost 4 bases and 6 bases, in that order; junction bases with no gene match: 18. The full variable domain, with the rest looked up from reference TRBV7-2 and TRBJ2-3, is GAGVSQSPSNKVTEKGKDVELRCDPISGHTALYWYRQSLGQGLEFLIYFQGNSAPDKSGLPSDRFSAERTGGSVSTLTIQRTQQEDSAVYLCASSSGHAGGPLRDTQYFGPGTRLTVL.

A few counts support this clone. The chain is built from TRBV4-2 and TRBJ1-1; TRBD1 agrees at 8 bases. The CDR3 contains 14 residues. V lost 6 bases, J lost 7 bases, and 10 bases stayed unmatched. Looked up from germline, CDR1 is LGHNA and CDR2 is YNFKEQ. The CDR3 loop is CASRLLGQGGEAFF. The CDR3 nucleotides are TGTGCCAGCAGACTTCTCGGACAGGGCGGTGAAGCTTTCTTT.

This clone is a singleton in its sample. The CDR3 region has the DNA TGTGCCAGCAGCCCACCGGGGTCCTACGAGCAGTACTTC. Translating it yields CASSPPGSYEQYF. The chain has TRBV7-9 and TRBJ2-7; TRBD2 might be the D (5 bases). Trimming removed 5 bases at V and 1 base at J, with 9 bases between. This CDR3 comprises 13 residues. CDR1 and CDR2 from the germline V gene are SEHNR and FQNEAQ (reference sequence).

The chain is built from TRBV14 and TRBJ2-3, with 12 positions matching TRBD2. With 4 bases clipped from V and 4 bases from J, the junction kept 6 bases outside the gene matches. The CDR3 totals 16 residues. CDR1 is SGHDN, CDR2 FVKESK, per germline. The CDR3 DNA sequence: TGTGCCAGCAGCCCCCTAGCGGGGGGGCGGGCAGATACGCAGTATTTT. Protein sequence: CASSPLAGGRADTQYF.

The chain recombines TRBV6-5 with TRBJ1-2, with D possibly matching TRBD1 (6 bases). V was shortened by 6 bases and J by 8 bases, with 13 bases between the two germline ends. CDR3 length: 12 residues. Germline V lookup: CDR1 MNHEY, CDR2 SVGAGI. CDR3 nucleotides: TGTGCCAGCAGGCTTACAGGGTACGGCTACACCTTC. Translating gives CASRLTGYGYTF.

This rearrangement joins TRBV11-2 to TRBJ2-7, with 11 bases lining up with TRBD1. The germline gives CDR1 SGHAT, CDR2 FQNNGV. The V segment lost 0 bases and the J segment 2 bases; nucleotides outside the gene matches: 6. This CDR3 region has 17 residues. In DNA form, the CDR3 reads TGTGCCAGCAGCTTAGAAGTTGGGACAGGGGGTACCTACGAGCAGTACTTC. Protein sequence: CASSLEVGTGGTYEQYF.